This T cell receptor beta chain was obtained from a study of shared clonotypes between healthy human individuals (dated by TCRdb to the early 2020s). About the investigation overall: The cohort included three men and a couple of women between 18 and 49 years of age. For each donor, CD4 naive and CD4 memory were each run on three plates, CD8 naive on two plates, and CD8 memory on one plate. The study deeply sequenced blood TCR repertoires of about 5 healthy adults to estimate repertoire size and the extent of clonotype sharing between individuals. Different laboratories and diverse techniques were used to prepare libraries and sequence TCR repertoires, to increase sequencing depth and limit assay-specific biases. Leukapheresis yielded between about 0.85 and 9.5 billion PBMCs per donor. Paper-wide results and their limitations: Across a handful of donors, about 5.2% of naive CD4, 3% to 4% of naive CD8, 2.3% of memory CD4, and roughly 0.41% of memory CD8 clonotypes were shared. Compared with non-shared clonotypes, the clonotypes found in all four sorted-subset donors had higher generation probabilities. Sampling was restricted to blood, and TCR repertoires in tissues likely differ from the TCR repertoires found in blood. Rarefaction of sorted-subset datasets indicated incomplete sequencing despite the large sequencing depth. Naive subsets generally had larger estimated clonotype richness than memory subsets. Pairwise subsampling indicated that sequencing depth was expected to affect the degree of clonotype sharing among donors. The genetic and exposure-history diversity represented was limited by the small number of donors.

The donors were healthy, HIV-negative adults with no recently reported acute infections or vaccinations. Every donor was a Caucasian adult living in Nashville, Tennessee, USA. CD4+ T cells were enriched by magnetic negative selection, after which naive cells were positively selected on CD45RA and the negative fraction was taken as the memory subset. Blood was obtained by leukapheresis, after which PBMCs were separated by Ficoll-Histopaque density gradient centrifugation and cryopreserved in liquid nitrogen vapor phase. Analytical flow cytometry was used to check the purity and quantity of every magnetically sorted T cell population. Each sorted fraction had its genomic DNA isolated and then quantified by UV absorbance on a Nanodrop 2000c. Details on this clone: The specificity of this receptor is unknown. Base qualities are not at hand, and no much larger clone is one base apart.

Using the deep immunoSEQ assay, TCR CDR3 regions were amplified from genomic DNA by multiplex PCR. Extracted genomic DNA from each cell subset was distributed evenly across all wells of several immunoSEQ 96-well plates, and each plate was treated as a replicate. For sorted subsets, roughly 200 ng of genomic DNA, equivalent to some 30,000 T cell genomes, went into each replicate PCR. Purified libraries were measured with a Qubit 3.0 fluorometer, size-checked on a Bioanalyzer 2100, and measured again with the KAPA Library Quantification kit. Every immunoSEQ 96-well plate was sequenced on a separate single-read 150-cycle Illumina NextSeq 550 flow cell. In the source study's methods: Because the immunoSEQ output held only junctional sequences and lacked quality scores, the filtering could not match the filtering applied to full-length reads. To assign V/J genes and CDR3, sequences were annotated against IMGT germline references using PyIR, a Python wrapper for IgBLAST v1.9. Reads were filtered out if the reads had weak V/J assignments (E-value above 1e-6), no CDR3, stop codons, out-of-frame junctions, or ambiguous translated residues. A V3J clonotype was defined by an identical inferred V gene, J gene, and CDR3 amino acid sequence. The percentage overlap between two repertoires was calculated by dividing the number of shared unique clonotypes by the size of the smaller repertoire. Three approaches were used to assess repertoire richness: RTK rarefaction, the Chao1 estimator, and Recon v2.1 estimates of unobserved clonotypes. Generation probabilities for all TCRbeta clonotypes obtained by the gDNA method from a handful of donors were computed using OLGA. What TCRdb holds here is the immuneACCESS table cut down to in-frame rearrangements. Part of the clones is not present; checked against another copy, under half of the missing clones reflect an unresolved V gene, and the others are unexplained. V and J calls and clone size are those listed in that table; D and trimming were worked out from the DNA. Recorded for this sample are about 980,000 clones; more than 75% of them occurred a single time. Over 1.3% of the sample belongs to the ten largest clones.

As encoded in the germline V gene, CDR1 is SGHRS while CDR2 is YFSETQ. From cysteine to phenylalanine, the CDR3 is 13 amino acids long. CDR3 DNA only is kept here, 39 bases in frame from base 1. V is reduced by 2 bases and J by 7 bases, leaving a spacing of 10 bases between them. The V gene is TRBV5-1 and the J gene is TRBJ2-1; tentative D gene TRBD2, with 6 bases matching. This clonotype was obtained from a man between 18 and 35 years old in good health. Sequencing was carried out using memory CD4+ T cells sorted from blood. Interpreted using the paper, the cell subset or site label stands for: CD45RA-negative fraction. The DNA reads TGCGCCAGCAGCTTCGACGGGGGAAATGAGCAGTTCTTC. The translation is CASSFDGGNEQFF.